The 27 T cell receptor beta chains below were found in one sample sequenced in a study of chemoradiotherapy in HPV16-positive cancers (dated by TCRdb to the early 2020s). The library was generated by the immunoSEQ multiplex PCR assay. Drawn from immuneACCESS, this table holds only the in-frame rearrangements with V and J called that TCRdb kept. Clones are partly lost; checked studies trace under half to an unresolved V gene and leave the rest unexplained. The sample table shows roughly 12,000 clones, and around 71% are seen once. The ten largest clones represent 16% of the sample. This sample was taken from a patient who underwent chemoradiotherapy. Every receptor here comes from a human donor with HPV-associated anogenital cancer.

The chain joins TRBV4-2 to TRBJ2-1, with 11 nucleotides matching TRBD2. This CDR3 comprises 17 residues. Losses at the gene ends were 1 base for V and 0 bases for J; bases not matched to a gene: 2. CDR1 LGHNA and CDR2 YNFKEQ come from the germline V gene. The CDR3 sequence: CASSQVAGGSSYNEQFF. DNA for the CDR3: TGTGCCAGCAGCCAAGTAGCGGGAGGGAGCTCCTACAATGAGCAGTTCTTC.

The gene calls are TRBV6-5 and TRBJ2-3, with TRBD2 identical over 8 bases. The CDR3 is 15 amino acids. Per germline, CDR1 MNHEY and CDR2 SVGAGI. The J segment lost 3 bases and the V segment lost 6 bases, leaving 8 bases of the junction unmatched. CDR3 loop: CASSWTSSTTDTQYF. The CDR3 DNA reads as TGTGCCAGCAGCTGGACTAGCTCCACGACAGATACGCAGTATTTT.

The V call is TRBV5-5, the J call TRBJ2-5; 9 nucleotides line up with TRBD1. This CDR3 contains 14 residues. J gave up 3 bases and V 4 bases, and 4 bases lay outside the gene matches. Germline CDR1 reads SGHKS; CDR2 reads YYEKEE (reference sequence). CDR3 sequence (DNA): TGTGCCAGCAGCCGACGGACAGGGGAAGAGACCCAGTACTTC. It codes for CASSRRTGEETQYF.

This clone was picked up a small number of times. The chain joins TRBV4-2 to TRBJ1-4; TRBD1 is a possible D gene (5 bases). V was shortened by 0 bases and J by 11 bases, with 13 bases between the two germline ends. Germline CDR1 and CDR2: LGHNA and YNFKEQ. The CDR3 extends over 14 amino acids. Here the CDR3 reads CASSQEGTSTKLFF. The CDR3 DNA reads TGTGCCAGCAGCCAAGAAGGGACCAGCACTAAACTGTTTTTT.

V is TRBV7-2 and J is TRBJ1-4; D gene ambiguous. The CDR3 is 16 residues long. Germline V CDR1 and CDR2: SGHTA, FQGNSA. V gave up 5 bases and J gave up 0 bases, with 13 bases separating them. The CDR3 spells CASSRGGGATNEKLFF. The CDR3 DNA sequence: TGTGCCAGCAGCCGGGGAGGCGGAGCAACTAATGAAAAACTGTTTTTT.

This clone was picked up a small number of times. V is TRBV6-1 and J is TRBJ1-6; 7 bases match TRBD1. Germline CDR1 reads MNHNS; CDR2 reads SASEGT. Trimming took 8 bases from V and 5 from J; bases not matched to a gene: 3. The CDR3 length is 13 residues. The CDR3 region is CASLQGNNSPLHF. The CDR3 bases are TGTGCCAGCTTACAGGGGAATAATTCACCCCTCCACTTT.

This clone has a handful of counts. The chain joins TRBV2 to TRBJ2-5; no definite D call. The V gene lost 1 base and the J gene lost 3 bases, with 9 bases spanning the gap. Germline V gives CDR1 SNHLY, CDR2 FYNNEI. The CDR3 totals 14 residues. In DNA, the CDR3 is TGTGCCAGCAGTGAAGTGCACCTAAAAGAGACCCAGTACTTC. Translated: CASSEVHLKETQYF.

This chain connects TRBV30 to TRBJ2-7; D gene uncertain. Looked up from germline, CDR1 is GTSNPN and CDR2 is SVGIG (reference sequence). V lost 3 bases and J 0 bases, leaving 6 bases between the germline ends. The CDR3 is made up of 12 amino acids. The CDR3 nucleotides read TGTGCCTGGAGACCAGACTCCTACGAGCAGTACTTC. Translated: CAWRPDSYEQYF.

The J gene is TRBJ2-3, the V gene TRBV5-1, with 12 bases matching TRBD2. The CDR3 covers 18 residues. With V trimmed by 3 bases and J by 6 bases, 14 bases remained unmatched. Germline-derived CDR1 and CDR2 are SGHRS and YFSETQ. This CDR3 is CASSSNGILAGGPDTQYF. CDR3 nucleotide sequence: TGCGCCAGCAGCTCGAACGGAATTCTAGCGGGGGGGCCGGATACGCAGTATTTT.

V and J are TRBV7-3 and TRBJ2-3, with 9 bases aligning to TRBD2. Germline loops: CDR1 SGHTA, CDR2 FQGTGA. V trimming: 7 bases; J trimming: 6 bases; junction bases outside the gene matches: 14. This CDR3 region has 16 residues. In DNA form, the CDR3 reads TGTGCCAGCATCCTCATAGCGGGGGCGCCGGTGGATACGCAGTATTTT. It yields the protein CASILIAGAPVDTQYF. Complete variable domain (other parts from reference TRBV7-3 and TRBJ2-3): GAGVSQTPSNKVTEKGKYVELRCDPISGHTALYWYRQSLGQGPEFLIYFQGTGAADDSGLPNDRFFAVRPEGSVSTLKIQRTERGDSAVYLCASILIAGAPVDTQYFGPGTRLTVL.

The chain joins TRBV28 to TRBJ1-1, with 8 positions matching TRBD1. The CDR3 runs to 13 residues. The ends lost 6 bases at V and 5 bases at J; junction bases unmatched: 5. Germline lookup yields CDR1 MDHEN and CDR2 SYDVKM. CDR3 nucleotides: TGTGCCAGCAGCTGGACAGGGCATACTGAAGCTTTCTTT. It yields the protein CASSWTGHTEAFF.

This chain links TRBV7-3 with TRBJ2-1; TRBD2 matches 9 bases. This CDR3 spans 14 amino acids. Germline V gives CDR1 SGHTA, CDR2 FQGTGA. J lost 7 bases, V lost 1 base, and 2 bases had no gene match. This CDR3 reads CASSLRREGNEQFF. The CDR3 DNA reads TGTGCCAGCAGCTTAAGGCGGGAGGGTAATGAGCAGTTCTTC.

On this clone itself: Distinct nucleotide sequences in the sample also encode this CDR3. The CDR3: CASGTSGSYEQYF. For the CDR3, the DNA is TGTGCCAGCGGGACTAGCGGCTCCTACGAGCAGTACTTC. V usage is TRBV2 and J usage is TRBJ2-7, with 11 bases aligning to TRBD2. From germline, CDR1 is SNHLY and CDR2 FYNNEI. This CDR3 is built from 13 residues. J was trimmed by 0 bases and V by 8 bases; bases with no gene match: 0.

V gene TRBV12-2 combines with J gene TRBJ2-6; TRBD1 is taken as the D call from the table, unchecked against the DNA. TRBV12-2 is noted as a pseudogene. There are 16 residues in the CDR3. CDR3 loop: CASRPHRDSGANVLTF. The DNA for the CDR3 is TGTGCAAGTCGCCCTCACAGGGACTCTGGGGCCAACGTCCTGACTTTC.

This clone was observed a few times. The rearrangement joins TRBV6-1 to TRBJ1-5, with D unresolved. V gave up 5 bases and J gave up 2 bases, with 10 bases separating them. The CDR3 is made up of 14 amino acids. Germline V gene data show CDR1 as MNHNS and CDR2 as SASEGT. The CDR3 is CASSQLQRNQPQHF. CDR3 in DNA: TGTGCCAGCAGTCAATTACAACGCAATCAGCCCCAGCATTTT.

The chain joins TRBV27 to TRBJ2-3; 8 bases match TRBD2. Trimming took 0 bases from V and 2 from J; bases not matched to a gene: 4. CDR1 MNHEY and CDR2 SMNVEV come from the germline V gene (reference sequence). The CDR3 contains 16 residues. The CDR3 loop reads CASSLSGLVTTDTQYF. As DNA, the CDR3 is TGTGCCAGCAGTTTATCGGGACTAGTCACCACAGATACGCAGTATTTT.

Only a few counts were recorded for this clone. The CDR3 region is CASRQGGADTGELFF. CDR3 coding DNA: TGCGCCAGCCGACAAGGGGGGGCCGACACCGGGGAGCTGTTTTTT. The chain couples TRBV5-1 to TRBJ2-2; the D gene is possibly TRBD2 (7 bases). The CDR3 consists of 15 residues. Trimming removed 7 bases at V and 3 bases at J, with 16 bases between. Germline loops: CDR1 SGHRS, CDR2 YFSETQ.

The chain has TRBV5-4 and TRBJ1-5, with D possibly being TRBD1 (5 bases). The CDR3 contains 15 residues. Germline assignment: CDR1 SGHNT and CDR2 YYREEE (reference sequence). The V gene lost 4 bases and the J gene lost 7 bases, with 18 bases spanning the gap. The CDR3 region is CASSPGRGAGQPQHF. The CDR3 DNA reads as TGTGCCAGCAGCCCCGGGAGGGGCGCCGGCCAGCCCCAGCATTTT.

This clone was picked up a small number of times. J is TRBJ1-2 and V is TRBV7-2; D is unclear. This CDR3 comprises 12 residues. Trimming stripped 6 bases from V and 8 bases from J, with 13 bases between. The V gene's germline CDR1 is SGHTA and CDR2 FQGNSA. For the CDR3, the DNA is TGTGCCAGCAGTCTTGACATCGGGGGCTACACCTTC. It specifies CASSLDIGGYTF.

The chain joins TRBV15 to TRBJ2-7; D may be TRBD1 or TRBD2 (5 bases each). The CDR3 is 12 residues long. Trimming took 5 bases from V and 3 from J, leaving 8 bases between them. Germline assignment: CDR1 LNHNV and CDR2 YYDKDF (reference sequence). The CDR3 nucleotides read TGTGCCACCAGCGGGGGTCGCTACGAGCAGTACTTC. Translating it yields CATSGGRYEQYF. The entire variable domain, with the rest obtained from reference TRBV15 and TRBJ2-7, is as follows: DAMVIQNPRYQVTQFGKPVTLSCSQTLNHNVMYWYQQKSSQAPKLLFHYYDKDFNNEADTPDNFQSRRPNTSFCFLDIRSPGLGDTAMYLCATSGGRYEQYFGPGTRLTVT.

This clone occurred once. This chain links TRBV15 with TRBJ2-7; no clear D gene. Germline lookup yields CDR1 LNHNV and CDR2 YYDKDF (reference sequence). CDR3 size: 12 residues. V was pared by 9 bases and J by 0 bases, with 9 bases between. The CDR3 spells CATSTNSYEQYF. The DNA of the CDR3 is TGTGCCACTTCTACAAACTCCTACGAGCAGTACTTC.

The CDR3 region is CASSGRSSSYYEQYF. The CDR3 nucleotides read TGCGCCAGCAGCGGACGGAGTAGCTCCTATTACGAGCAGTACTTC. This rearrangement joins TRBV4-1 to TRBJ2-7; D gene ambiguous. Germline V gives CDR1 MGHRA, CDR2 YSYEKL. Trimming cost V 5 bases and J 4 bases, with 18 bases left between them. This CDR3 comprises 15 residues.

The chain recombines TRBV5-1 with TRBJ2-1, with TRBD2 matching 11 bases. The CDR3 has 14 amino acids. Germline CDR1 and CDR2: SGHRS and YFSETQ. Germline trimming cut 2 bases from V and 10 bases from J; bases unmatched to any gene: 5. CDR3 nucleotide sequence: TGCGCCAGCAGCTTCGAGACTAGCGGGACCGAGCAGTTCTTC. It encodes CASSFETSGTEQFF.

The chain is built from TRBV7-9 and TRBJ2-2; TRBD1 matches at 8 bases. The V gene end was trimmed by 1 base and the J gene end by 4 bases; junction bases not matched to a gene: 8. CDR1 is SEHNR, CDR2 FQNEAQ, per germline (reference sequence). The CDR3 is 17 residues long. The CDR3 spells CASSLGGRGRRTGELFF. The CDR3 region has the DNA TGTGCCAGCAGCTTAGGGGGCAGGGGGCGTCGCACCGGGGAGCTGTTTTTT.

This clone was seen a few times. The V call is TRBV7-2, the J call TRBJ1-2; D perhaps matches TRBD1 (6 bases). Trimming left V 1 base short and J 4 bases short, with 13 bases between. This CDR3 has 15 amino acids. In germline, CDR1 is SGHTA, CDR2 FQGNSA. This CDR3 reads CASSLGLSGVYGYTF. DNA of the CDR3: TGTGCCAGCAGCTTAGGGTTGTCAGGGGTCTATGGCTACACCTTC.

In its sample, this clone was seen a few times. The chain links TRBV5-8 to TRBJ2-2; 9 bases match TRBD1. The V gene end was trimmed by 4 bases and the J gene end by 6 bases; junction bases not matched to a gene: 13. From germline, CDR1 is SGHTS and CDR2 YDEGEE. This CDR3 is 17 amino acids long. Written as DNA, the CDR3 is TGTGCCAGCAGCCTTTGGTCGGGGACAGGGATCCCCGGGGAGCTGTTTTTT. It is translated as CASSLWSGTGIPGELFF.

This clone was recorded once. The rearrangement joins TRBV11-2 to TRBJ2-5; TRBD2 matches at 11 bases. The CDR3 runs 19 residues. Germline loops: CDR1 SGHAT, CDR2 FQNNGV. After removal of 0 bases from V and 2 bases from J, the junction contained 11 bases not matched to a gene. CDR3 amino acids: CASSLDGLAGWGPQETQYF. DNA for the CDR3: TGTGCCAGCAGCTTAGATGGACTAGCGGGCTGGGGGCCTCAAGAGACCCAGTACTTC.